The 32 T cell receptor beta chains below were found in one sample sequenced in a study of identical twins. TCRdb reanalysed the 5' RACE reads using MiXCR and keeps one entry per CDR3 protein. Of around 95,000 distinct CDR3 sequences in the sample, about 5.6% were seen once. The sequenced material came from memory T cells sorted from blood. The receptor set was obtained from a woman aged 50 to 60 in good health.

This chain uses TRBV11-2 with TRBJ2-2; 9 positions match TRBD2. The V segment lost 5 bases and the J segment 5 bases; nucleotides outside the gene matches: 3. The CDR3 loop spans 14 amino acids. Per germline, CDR1 SGHAT and CDR2 FQNNGV. CDR3 protein: CASSSTSGTGELFF. The CDR3 region has the DNA TGTGCCAGCAGCAGTACTAGCGGGACCGGGGAGCTGTTTTTT.

This clonotype was recorded once. The rearrangement uses TRBV19 and TRBJ2-1; D is uncertain. From germline, CDR1 is LNHDA and CDR2 SQIVND (reference sequence). V dropped 5 bases and J dropped 9 bases, with 14 bases sitting between them. This CDR3 region has 13 residues. This CDR3 reads CASSVLRATEQFF. The CDR3 DNA is TGTGCCAGTAGTGTCCTCCGAGCAACTGAGCAGTTCTTC.

This clonotype was observed many times. The V call is TRBV5-1, the J call TRBJ1-4; 10 bases match TRBD1. J gave up 0 bases and V 4 bases, and 6 bases lay outside the gene matches. CDR1 is SGHRS and CDR2 is YFSETQ in the germline V gene. CDR3 size: 17 residues. CDR3 sequence: CASSADRGPATNEKLFF. DNA of the CDR3: TGCGCCAGCAGCGCCGACAGGGGGCCGGCAACTAATGAAAAACTGTTTTTT.

As to this clonotype: This may come from a read error, since a much larger clone is one base off. The V and J genes are TRBV2 and TRBJ2-5; 9 positions agree with TRBD1. The CDR3 runs to 15 residues. With V trimmed by 10 bases and J by 5 bases, 14 bases remained unmatched. Germline-derived CDR1 and CDR2 are SNHLY and FYNNEI. In DNA form, the CDR3 reads TGTGCCAACAGGGACAGGGCCACCATGGGGGAGACCCAGTACTTC. Protein product: CANRDRATMGETQYF. Looking up the rest from reference TRBV2 and TRBJ2-5 gives the full variable domain: EPEVTQTPSHQVTQMGQEVILRCVPISNHLYFYWYRQILGQKVEFLVSFYNNEISEKSEIFDDQFSVERPDGSNFTLKIRSTKLEDSAMYFCANRDRATMGETQYFGPGTRLLVL.

This clonotype turned up a few times. The V and J genes are TRBV27 and TRBJ2-6; 9 nucleotides align to TRBD1. Trimming cost V 4 bases and J 5 bases; bases outside gene matches: 9. CDR3 length equals 17 residues. Germline V gene lookup returns CDR1 MNHEY and CDR2 SMNVEV (reference sequence). CDR3 nucleotide sequence: TGTGCCAGCAGTTATTGGGACAGGGTATTGAGGGCCAACGTCCTGACTTTC. This encodes CASSYWDRVLRANVLTF. The whole variable domain, remainder taken from reference TRBV27 and TRBJ2-6, is EAQVTQNPRYLITVTGKKLTVTCSQNMNHEYMSWYRQDPGLGLRQIYYSMNVEVTDKGDVPEGYKVSRKEKRNFPLILESPSPNQTSLYFCASSYWDRVLRANVLTFGAGSRLTVL.

This CDR3 is CATSDSGQGVDNEQFF. DNA of the CDR3: TGTGCCACCAGTGATTCGGGACAGGGGGTCGACAATGAGCAGTTCTTC. The rearrangement uses TRBV24-1 and TRBJ2-1; 11 nucleotides align to TRBD1. The CDR3 length is 16 residues. Per germline, CDR1 KGHDR and CDR2 SFDVKD. J was trimmed by 5 bases and V by 2 bases; bases with no gene match: 4.

This clonotype was observed many times. The rearrangement uses TRBV20-1 and TRBJ2-6, with 12 bases that match TRBD1. The CDR3 spans 19 residues. Looked up from germline, CDR1 is DFQATT and CDR2 is SNEGSKA (reference sequence). The chain's CDR3 is CSAPIIGTGGAPGANVLTF. DNA of the CDR3: TGCAGCGCCCCCATAATTGGGACAGGGGGCGCCCCTGGGGCCAACGTCCTGACTTTC.

This clonotype appeared many times. The CDR3 protein is CASINGGSYNEQFF. CDR3 bases: TGTGCCAGCATTAACGGTGGCTCCTACAATGAGCAGTTCTTC. The gene calls are TRBV12-3 or TRBV12-4 and TRBJ2-1; no firm D call. CDR3 length equals 14 residues. The V end lost 7 bases, the J end lost 0 bases, and 10 bases lay between the germline ends.

This sequence joins TRBV3-1 and TRBJ2-1; possibly TRBD1 for D (6 bases). The CDR3 length is 16 residues. Trimming stripped 5 bases from V and 5 bases from J, with 19 bases between. The germline CDR1 and CDR2 sequences are LGHDT and YNNKEL (reference sequence). This CDR3 reads CASSYSRTVENNEQFF. The CDR3 coding sequence is TGTGCCAGCAGCTATAGCCGGACAGTCGAGAACAATGAGCAGTTCTTC.

In this sample, this clonotype turned up many times. The genes are TRBV5-1 and TRBJ2-5; weak D call: TRBD1 (5 bases). The CDR3 covers 13 residues. V lost 3 bases and J 1 base, leaving 7 bases between the germline ends. CDR1 and CDR2 (germline): SGHRS, YFSETQ. CDR3 nucleotides: TGCGCCAGCAGCTCCACAGGCCAAGAGACCCAGTACTTC. It translates to CASSSTGQETQYF. Based on the CDR3 plus reference TRBV5-1 and TRBJ2-5, the full variable domain is KAGVTQTPRYLIKTRGQQVTLSCSPISGHRSVSWYQQTPGQGLQFLFEYFSETQRNKGNFPGRFSGRQFSNSRSEMNVSTLELGDSALYLCASSSTGQETQYFGPGTRLLVL.

This clonotype was detected ten times or more. J is TRBJ2-6 and V is TRBV3-1; 7 nucleotides match TRBD1. From germline, CDR1 is LGHDT and CDR2 YNNKEL (reference sequence). The CDR3 totals 15 residues. Trimming took 1 base from V and 12 from J; bases not matched to a gene: 9. CDR3 loop: CASSQVQRGRPVLTF. DNA of the CDR3: TGTGCCAGCAGCCAAGTACAGAGGGGGCGCCCCGTCCTGACTTTC.

Note on this clonotype: This may be a read error, as it is one base from a much larger clone. V and J are TRBV20-1 and TRBJ2-1; maybe TRBD1 (6 bases). Germline-derived CDR1 and CDR2 are DFQATT and SNEGSKA (reference sequence). The CDR3 is made up of 14 amino acids. The CDR3 sequence: CSATGQSSYNEQIF. The CDR3 DNA follows: TGCAGTGCTACCGGACAGAGCTCCTACAATGAGCAGATCTTC.

This clonotype was seen ten or more times. This chain joins TRBV5-1 and TRBJ2-7; 9 bases align to TRBD2. With 0 bases clipped from V and 3 bases from J, the junction kept 4 bases outside the gene matches. Germline values: CDR1 SGHRS, CDR2 YFSETQ. The CDR3 contains 15 residues. CDR3 sequence reads: CASSLAGTSIYEQYF. CDR3 DNA sequence: TGCGCCAGCAGCTTGGCCGGGACTAGCATCTACGAGCAGTACTTC.

This clonotype was counted ten times or more. V and J are TRBV24-1 and TRBJ2-7; TRBD2 aligns across 7 bases. V trimming: 6 bases; J trimming: 6 bases; junction bases outside the gene matches: 10. The CDR3 loop spans 14 amino acids. CDR1 is KGHDR and CDR2 is SFDVKD in the germline V gene. The DNA of the CDR3 is TGTGCCACCAGTAGTAGGACTAGTGTTGGCGAGCAGTACTTC. Translating it yields CATSSRTSVGEQYF.

This clonotype was counted at least ten times. The rearrangement links TRBV29-1 to TRBJ2-3, with 16 bases that match TRBD2. This CDR3 spans 16 amino acids. Germline V lookup: CDR1 SQVTM, CDR2 ANQGSEA. Trimming cost V 3 bases and J 10 bases; bases outside gene matches: 10. CDR3 sequence reads: CSVDLGLAGGPWSQYF. DNA for the CDR3: TGCAGCGTTGACTTGGGACTAGCGGGAGGGCCCTGGTCGCAGTATTTT.

This clonotype has a count of ten or more. The rearrangement joins TRBV4-2 to TRBJ1-5; D gene ambiguous. V was shortened by 4 bases and J by 7 bases, with 8 bases between the two germline ends. This CDR3 is 12 amino acids long. Germline V CDR1 and CDR2: LGHNA, YNFKEQ. This CDR3 is CASSRRGQPQHF. The CDR3 DNA reads as TGTGCCAGCAGCCGGCGAGGGCAGCCCCAGCATTTT.

This clonotype appeared many times. This chain uses TRBV6-2 or TRBV6-3 with TRBJ2-7; D not resolved. The CDR3 sequence is 12 residues long. CDR1 is MNHEY, CDR2 SVGEGT, per germline. V shed 8 bases and J shed 0 bases, with 8 bases lying between them. The CDR3, as DNA: TGTGCCAGCGCTGGGCCCTCCTACGAGCAGTACGTC. It specifies CASAGPSYEQYV.

There are a few counts of this clonotype. J is TRBJ1-1 and V is TRBV12-3 or TRBV12-4; TRBD1 aligns across 10 bases. This CDR3 is 12 amino acids long. V was pared by 5 bases and J by 10 bases, with 4 bases of the junction left unmatched. The CDR3 DNA is TGTGCCAGCAGTCCAAGGGACAGGGGAGCTTTCTTT. This encodes CASSPRDRGAFF.

A remark on this clonotype: A read error is possible here, since a much larger clone lies one base away. The V and J genes are TRBV5-1 and TRBJ2-3; D is uncertain. The CDR3 loop spans 13 amino acids. Germline V gene lookup returns CDR1 SGHRS and CDR2 YFSETQ. Trimming pared 0 bases from V and 6 bases from J, leaving 8 bases between. The DNA of the CDR3 is TGCGCCAGCAGCTTGGCAAGTAGGGATACGCAGTATTTT. Its protein is CASSLASRDTQYF.

By frequency in the sample, this clonotype is large. This chain uses TRBV23-1 with TRBJ2-1; 12 positions match TRBD2. TRBV23-1 is treated as an ORF (open reading frame) with a function not yet certain. This CDR3 is built from 16 residues. Germline trimming cut 5 bases from V and 4 bases from J; bases unmatched to any gene: 6. The CDR3 sequence is CASSLTSGSEYNEQFF. CDR3 bases: TGCGCCAGCAGTTTGACTAGCGGGAGTGAATACAATGAGCAGTTCTTC.

At least ten counts were recorded for this clonotype. The gene calls are TRBV13 and TRBJ2-7, with D unclear. The CDR3 length is 15 residues. V was cut by 4 bases and J by 5 bases, with 18 bases left in between. Per the germline V gene, CDR1 is PRHDT and CDR2 is FYEKMQ (reference sequence). CDR3 nucleotide sequence: TGTGCCAGCAGCTCCTCAAGGGTAGCACTACACGAGCAGTACTTC. Encoded protein: CASSSSRVALHEQYF.

This clonotype was found many times. The gene calls are TRBV11-2 and TRBJ2-5; D is ambiguous. The CDR3 loop spans 13 amino acids. The germline CDR1 and CDR2 sequences are SGHAT and FQNNGV. V was cut by 5 bases and J by 2 bases, with 9 bases left in between. The CDR3 region is CASSPLRQETQYF. The CDR3 coding sequence is TGTGCCAGCAGCCCCTTACGGCAAGAGACCCAGTACTTC.

This clonotype has at least ten counts. Sequence at one end of the junction differs from germline and may be a read error. V gene TRBV14 combines with J gene TRBJ1-1; D is unclear. The germline gives CDR1 SGHDN, CDR2 FVKESK. The CDR3 extends over 11 amino acids. The CDR3 loop is CASSLLANKAF. Here the CDR3 DNA reads TGTGCCAGCAGCCTACTTGCTAACAAGGCCTTT.

A few counts support this clonotype. This chain uses TRBV5-6 with TRBJ2-6; D unresolved. The CDR3 spans 16 residues. V shed 4 bases and J shed 0 bases, with 11 bases lying between them. Per germline, CDR1 SGHDT and CDR2 YYEEEE. As DNA, the CDR3 is TGTGCCAGCAGCCCAACCCGGAACTCTGGGGCCAACGTCCTGACTTTC. Translated: CASSPTRNSGANVLTF.

This clonotype occurred many times. The V gene is TRBV6-5, the J gene TRBJ1-4; TRBD1 might be the D (6 bases). V was cut by 6 bases and J by 5 bases, with 13 bases left in between. This CDR3 spans 14 amino acids. Germline V lookup: CDR1 MNHEY, CDR2 SVGAGI. CDR3 sequence reads: CASSRTGRNEKLFF. The CDR3 DNA reads as TGTGCCAGCAGCCGCACAGGGAGGAATGAAAAACTGTTTTTT.

This clonotype was seen only a few times. The CDR3 DNA is TGTGCCAGCAGCTTTATTGACACCCACTCTGGGGCCAACGTCCTGACTTTC. It yields the protein CASSFIDTHSGANVLTF. This chain joins TRBV11-2 and TRBJ2-6, with unresolved D. CDR3 size: 17 residues. Looked up from germline, CDR1 is SGHAT and CDR2 is FQNNGV. The V gene lost 3 bases and the J gene lost 0 bases, with 12 bases spanning the gap.

This clonotype has only a few counts. The V call is TRBV12-2, the J call TRBJ1-2. TRBV12-2 is a documented pseudogene. The CDR3 runs to 15 residues. CDR3 region: CASRPRSRPYYGYTF. CDR3 nucleotides: TGTGCAAGTCGCCCCCGCTCACGGCCTTACTATGGCTACACCTTC.

This clonotype was seen repeatedly, ten times or more. The chain uses TRBV5-1 and TRBJ2-7, with a tentative D call TRBD1 (5 bases). Between the trimmed V and J ends, which lost 0 bases and 3 bases, there was a span of 7 bases. CDR1 SGHRS and CDR2 YFSETQ come from the germline V gene. The CDR3 is 13 residues long. The CDR3 nucleotides read TGCGCCAGCAGCTTGGGACAGAACTACGAGCAGTACTTC. This codes for CASSLGQNYEQYF.

The CDR3 nucleotides are TGTGCCAGTGGTGGAGCCTATGGCTACACCTTC. It encodes CASGGAYGYTF. The genes are TRBV7-9 and TRBJ1-2; D uncertain. CDR3 length: 11 residues. V lost 9 bases and J 4 bases, leaving 9 bases between the germline ends. Germline-derived CDR1 and CDR2 are SEHNR and FQNEAQ (reference sequence).

This chain connects TRBV9 to TRBJ2-7, with 9 bases aligning to TRBD1. The V gene end was trimmed by 3 bases and the J gene end by 5 bases; junction bases not matched to a gene: 9. The CDR3 spans 15 residues. Germline V lookup: CDR1 SGDLS, CDR2 YYNGEE. The CDR3 bases are TGTGCCAGCAGCGAAGGAATGGACAGGGGCCACGAGCAGTACTTC. Its protein product is CASSEGMDRGHEQYF.

This clonotype was recorded many times. This chain connects TRBV5-1 to TRBJ2-7; 10 nucleotides agree with TRBD1. Per the germline V gene, CDR1 is SGHRS and CDR2 is YFSETQ. The junction had 7 bases not matched to a gene; V was cut back by 5 bases and J by 5 bases. The length of the CDR3 is 14 residues. CDR3 in DNA: TGCGCCAGCAGGATTGGGACAGGGGTAGACGAGCAGTACTTC. It specifies CASRIGTGVDEQYF.

This clonotype was observed a few times. CDR3 residues: CASSESPGGYTF. CDR3 nucleotide sequence: TGTGCCAGCAGTGAATCCCCAGGGGGCTACACCTTC. The chain has TRBV2 and TRBJ1-2, with D maybe TRBD1 (5 bases). The V and J ends lost 2 bases and 8 bases respectively, with 9 bases between them. CDR1 is SNHLY and CDR2 is FYNNEI in the germline V gene. This CDR3 spans 12 amino acids.